These T cell receptor beta chains were read from a single sample in a study of breast tumors, draining lymph nodes, adjacent tissues. MiXCR was run by TCRdb on the multiplex PCR reads, yielding one entry per CDR3 protein. The table records 200,000 to 250,000 distinct CDR3 sequences, under 35% of them present only once. The sample comprised axillary lymph node tissue. These receptors all come from a female donor with breast cancer. Some clones in this sample may be carry-over from other donors' samples. CDR3s include the opening cysteine and the closing phenylalanine or tryptophan. D genes are given only for firm matches. Clone size, where shown, is once, few, many, or a class for clones that have expanded.

CDR3nt: TGTGCCAGCAGCCACAGGGGTGGCACAGATACGCAGTATTTT
CDR3aa: CASSHRGGTDTQYF
d_gene: TRBD1
j_gene: TRBJ2-3
v_gene: TRBV7-9
abundance: many

CDR3nt: TGTGCCAGCAGCCAAGGGACTAGCGGGAGGGCCTCCCTATACAATGAGCAGTTCTTC
CDR3aa: CASSQGTSGRASLYNEQFF
d_gene: TRBD2
j_gene: TRBJ2-1
v_gene: TRBV14
abundance: few

CDR3nt: TGTGCCAGCAAGGTTAGGGAGACAGATACGCAGTATTTT
CDR3aa: CASKVRETDTQYF
d_gene: .
j_gene: TRBJ2-3
v_gene: TRBV6-5
abundance: .

CDR3nt: TGTGCCAGCAGCCCAGGGACTAGCGGGAGGAATACAGATACGCAGTATTTT
CDR3aa: CASSPGTSGRNTDTQYF
d_gene: TRBD2
j_gene: TRBJ2-3
v_gene: TRBV5-4
abundance: .

CDR3nt: TGTGCCAGCAGCTTGGAGGCAGGCGAAGAGACCCAGTACTTC
CDR3aa: CASSLEAGEETQYF
d_gene: .
j_gene: TRBJ2-5
v_gene: TRBV5-6
abundance: few

CDR3nt: TGCAGCGGTCGGGGCGACTCAAAACTGTTTTTT
CDR3aa: CSGRGDSKLFF
d_gene: .
j_gene: TRBJ1-4
v_gene: TRBV29-1
abundance: many

CDR3nt: TGTGCCACGGGGGGCATAGCGGGGGGCTACGAGCAGTACTTC
CDR3aa: CATGGIAGGYEQYF
d_gene: TRBD2
j_gene: TRBJ2-7
v_gene: TRBV10-3
abundance: many

CDR3nt: TGTGCCAGCAGCTCCGGGGGCGGCAGTACCTACGAGCAGTACTTC
CDR3aa: CASSSGGGSTYEQYF
d_gene: .
j_gene: TRBJ2-7
v_gene: TRBV5-4
abundance: many

CDR3nt: TGCAGTGCTAGAGATTTGGGGACAACAGCTAACTATGGCTACACCTTC
CDR3aa: CSARDLGTTANYGYTF
d_gene: .
j_gene: TRBJ1-2
v_gene: TRBV20-1
abundance: many

CDR3nt: TGTGCCAGCAGCGACTCTATGAACACTGAAGCTTTCTTT
CDR3aa: CASSDSMNTEAFF
d_gene: .
j_gene: TRBJ1-1
v_gene: TRBV7-2
abundance: few

CDR3nt: TGTGCCAGCAGCCCGGGGGGAGCGAATGAGCAGTTCTTC
CDR3aa: CASSPGGANEQFF
d_gene: TRBD2
j_gene: TRBJ2-1
v_gene: TRBV13
abundance: .

CDR3nt: TGTGCCATCAGTGAGAGACAGGGGAATGAGCAGTTCTTC
CDR3aa: CAISERQGNEQFF
d_gene: TRBD1
j_gene: TRBJ2-1
v_gene: TRBV10-3
abundance: many

CDR3nt: TGTGCCAGCAGTACCCCCGGGACTAGCGGACCCTACACTGAGCAGTTCTTC
CDR3aa: CASSTPGTSGPYTEQFF
d_gene: TRBD2
j_gene: TRBJ2-1
v_gene: TRBV9
abundance: few

CDR3nt: TGTGCCAGCAGCCAAGAGGCAGGGAGGTTGGAGACCCAGTACTTC
CDR3aa: CASSQEAGRLETQYF
d_gene: .
j_gene: TRBJ2-5
v_gene: TRBV4-2
abundance: .

CDR3nt: TGTGCCAGCAGCTTAATGGCTAGCAAAGAGACCCAGTACTTC
CDR3aa: CASSLMASKETQYF
d_gene: .
j_gene: TRBJ2-5
v_gene: TRBV7-6
abundance: many

CDR3nt: TGTGCCATCAGTGTGCCAGGGGGCTCCTACAATGAGCAGTTCTTC
CDR3aa: CAISVPGGSYNEQFF
d_gene: TRBD1
j_gene: TRBJ2-1
v_gene: TRBV10-3
abundance: few

CDR3nt: TGTGCCAGCAGTTCTGTGTTTGGAAACTATGGCTACACCTTC
CDR3aa: CASSSVFGNYGYTF
d_gene: .
j_gene: TRBJ1-2
v_gene: TRBV6-5
abundance: many

CDR3nt: TGTGCCAGCAGCCAGGGACGGAGCAATCAGCCCCAGCATTTT
CDR3aa: CASSQGRSNQPQHF
d_gene: .
j_gene: TRBJ1-5
v_gene: TRBV6-5
abundance: many

CDR3nt: TGTGCCAGCAGCTTAGAGTCAGGGAGCTATGGCTACACCTTC
CDR3aa: CASSLESGSYGYTF
d_gene: .
j_gene: TRBJ1-2
v_gene: TRBV7-2
abundance: .

CDR3nt: TGCAGTGCTAGAAATCAGGGGGCTTCAAAGACCCAGTACTTC
CDR3aa: CSARNQGASKTQYF
d_gene: TRBD1
j_gene: TRBJ2-5
v_gene: TRBV20-1
abundance: .